A selection of T cell receptor beta chains follows, all from one sample in a study of blood T cell repertoires in COVID-19. Repertoires were generated with immunoSEQ multiplex PCR, while TCRdb's copy carries only in-frame clones and drops some. The table lists 300,000 to 400,000 clones, 87% of them singletons, with 6% to 7% in the top ten. Sequencing was done on a sample of peripheral blood. These receptors originate from a woman in her 50s with COVID-19, enrolled during active disease. The CDR3 runs from the conserved cysteine through the conserved F or W. D genes are given only for firm matches. Size values are once, few and many counts, or a class for expanded clones, and some rows have none.

d_call: NA
v_call: TRBV7-2
cdr3_length: 13
clone_size: NA
j_call: TRBJ2-3
cdr3_aa: CASSFVGVDTQYF
cdr3_nt: TGTGCCAGCAGCTTCGTCGGAGTGGATACGCAGTATTTT

d_call: NA
v_call: TRBV5-8
cdr3_length: 12
clone_size: NA
j_call: TRBJ1-5
cdr3_aa: CASSLSSQPQHF
cdr3_nt: TGTGCCAGCAGCTTGTCCTCTCAGCCCCAGCATTTT

d_call: NA
v_call: TRBV30
cdr3_length: 15
clone_size: NA
j_call: TRBJ2-7
cdr3_aa: CAWSVIAGKASEQYF
cdr3_nt: TGTGCCTGGAGTGTAATAGCAGGGAAGGCAAGCGAGCAGTACTTC

d_call: NA
v_call: TRBV29-1
cdr3_length: 13
clone_size: NA
j_call: TRBJ2-5
cdr3_aa: CSVAPTSVETQYF
cdr3_nt: TGCAGCGTTGCCCCGACTAGTGTAGAGACCCAGTACTTC

d_call: TRBD1
v_call: TRBV29-1
cdr3_length: 15
clone_size: NA
j_call: TRBJ1-2
cdr3_aa: CSTIGRQGFRYGYTF
cdr3_nt: TGCAGCACCATCGGACGACAGGGGTTTAGGTATGGCTACACCTTC

d_call: NA
v_call: TRBV24-1
cdr3_length: 16
clone_size: once
j_call: TRBJ2-5
cdr3_aa: CATSDLGPPKKETQYF
cdr3_nt: TGTGCCACCAGTGATTTGGGCCCCCCAAAAAAAGAGACCCAGTACTTC

d_call: NA
v_call: TRBV10-3
cdr3_length: 13
clone_size: few
j_call: TRBJ1-5
cdr3_aa: CAISFGGDQPQHF
cdr3_nt: TGTGCCATCAGTTTCGGGGGAGATCAGCCCCAGCATTTT

d_call: NA
v_call: TRBV7-9
cdr3_length: 12
clone_size: NA
j_call: TRBJ1-1
cdr3_aa: CASGGWHTEAFF
cdr3_nt: TGTGCCAGCGGAGGATGGCACACTGAAGCTTTCTTT

d_call: TRBD1
v_call: TRBV2
cdr3_length: 15
clone_size: few
j_call: TRBJ2-3
cdr3_aa: CASSHDRGWTDTQYF
cdr3_nt: TGTGCCAGCAGTCATGACAGGGGGTGGACCGATACGCAGTATTTT

d_call: TRBD1
v_call: TRBV7-8
cdr3_length: 15
clone_size: NA
j_call: TRBJ2-7
cdr3_aa: CASSSRGTGRYEQYF
cdr3_nt: TGTGCCAGCAGCTCAAGGGGGACAGGGCGGTACGAGCAGTACTTC

d_call: NA
v_call: TRBV27
cdr3_length: 14
clone_size: NA
j_call: TRBJ1-3
cdr3_aa: CASSHTGSGNTIYF
cdr3_nt: TGTGCCAGCAGTCACACGGGCTCTGGAAACACCATATATTTT

d_call: TRBD2
v_call: TRBV4-2
cdr3_length: 17
clone_size: NA
j_call: TRBJ2-7
cdr3_aa: CASSQGLLAGGVYEQYF
cdr3_nt: TGTGCCAGCAGCCAAGGGCTTCTAGCGGGTGGAGTTTACGAGCAGTACTTC

d_call: TRBD1
v_call: TRBV19
cdr3_length: 17
clone_size: NA
j_call: TRBJ2-3
cdr3_aa: CASSIPGQGARGDTQYF
cdr3_nt: TGTGCCAGTAGTATCCCCGGACAGGGGGCGCGGGGAGATACGCAGTATTTT

d_call: TRBD2
v_call: TRBV4-2
cdr3_length: 16
clone_size: NA
j_call: TRBJ2-7
cdr3_aa: CASSPNLAGVSHEQYF
cdr3_nt: TGTGCCAGCAGCCCCAACCTAGCGGGAGTGTCCCACGAGCAGTACTTC

d_call: TRBD1
v_call: TRBV6-5
cdr3_length: 16
clone_size: NA
j_call: TRBJ1-2
cdr3_aa: CASSLPSGQGAGGYTF
cdr3_nt: TGTGCCAGCAGTTTACCTTCGGGACAGGGGGCGGGAGGCTACACCTTC

d_call: TRBD2
v_call: TRBV5-4
cdr3_length: 14
clone_size: NA
j_call: TRBJ2-7
cdr3_aa: CASSLVGGPREQYF
cdr3_nt: TGTGCCAGCAGCCTCGTGGGAGGGCCGCGCGAGCAGTACTTC

d_call: NA
v_call: TRBV5-1
cdr3_length: 14
clone_size: once
j_call: TRBJ1-1
cdr3_aa: CASSSGLLNTEAFF
cdr3_nt: TGCGCCAGCAGCTCCGGACTCCTGAACACTGAAGCTTTCTTT

d_call: NA
v_call: TRBV7-8
cdr3_length: 12
clone_size: NA
j_call: TRBJ1-1
cdr3_aa: CASSSPNTEAFF
cdr3_nt: TGTGCCAGCAGCTCTCCGAACACTGAAGCTTTCTTT

d_call: NA
v_call: TRBV19
cdr3_length: 19
clone_size: NA
j_call: TRBJ2-5
cdr3_aa: CASRSTSGVRGAVGETQYF
cdr3_nt: TGTGCCAGTAGAAGCACGTCCGGGGTTCGCGGGGCCGTGGGAGAGACCCAGTACTTC

d_call: TRBD2
v_call: TRBV2
cdr3_length: 19
clone_size: few
j_call: TRBJ2-7
cdr3_aa: CASSEIFGTSGRSSYEQYF
cdr3_nt: TGTGCCAGCAGTGAAATTTTTGGGACTAGCGGGAGGAGCTCCTACGAGCAGTACTTC

d_call: TRBD1
v_call: TRBV5-4
cdr3_length: 15
clone_size: many
j_call: TRBJ1-1
cdr3_aa: CASTRTGVMNTEAFF
cdr3_nt: TGTGCCAGCACCCGGACAGGGGTTATGAACACTGAAGCTTTCTTT

d_call: TRBD1
v_call: TRBV6-1
cdr3_length: 13
clone_size: NA
j_call: TRBJ1-5
cdr3_aa: CASSEGDRQPQHF
cdr3_nt: TGTGCCAGCAGTGAAGGGGACAGACAGCCCCAGCATTTT

d_call: NA
v_call: TRBV5-5
cdr3_length: 16
clone_size: NA
j_call: TRBJ1-6
cdr3_aa: CASSLGSGSYNSPLHF
cdr3_nt: TGTGCCAGCAGCTTGGGGTCGGGCTCCTATAATTCACCCCTCCACTTT

d_call: TRBD1
v_call: TRBV29-1
cdr3_length: 15
clone_size: NA
j_call: TRBJ2-7
cdr3_aa: CSAGGTGAVIYEQYF
cdr3_nt: TGCAGCGCTGGGGGGACAGGGGCTGTTATCTACGAGCAGTACTTC

d_call: NA
v_call: TRBV9
cdr3_length: 16
clone_size: NA
j_call: TRBJ2-7
cdr3_aa: CASSDNDGTGIYEQYF
cdr3_nt: TGTGCCAGCAGCGACAACGACGGGACTGGCATCTACGAGCAGTACTTC

d_call: TRBD1
v_call: TRBV19
cdr3_length: 15
clone_size: NA
j_call: TRBJ1-1
cdr3_aa: CASRDGQGASAEAFF
cdr3_nt: TGTGCCAGTAGGGACGGACAGGGAGCCTCAGCTGAAGCTTTCTTT

d_call: NA
v_call: TRBV19
cdr3_length: 12
clone_size: NA
j_call: TRBJ2-7
cdr3_aa: CASSSPGYEQYF
cdr3_nt: TGTGCCAGTAGTAGCCCGGGTTACGAGCAGTACTTC

d_call: TRBD2
v_call: TRBV12-3/TRBV12-4
cdr3_length: 13
clone_size: NA
j_call: TRBJ2-7
cdr3_aa: CASSPLGLAEQYF
cdr3_nt: TGTGCCAGCAGTCCCCTAGGACTAGCAGAGCAGTACTTC

d_call: TRBD2
v_call: TRBV7-2
cdr3_length: 14
clone_size: NA
j_call: TRBJ2-7
cdr3_aa: CASSWAGGSSEQYF
cdr3_nt: TGTGCCAGCAGCTGGGCGGGAGGGTCGAGCGAGCAGTACTTC

d_call: TRBD1
v_call: TRBV5-4
cdr3_length: 13
clone_size: NA
j_call: TRBJ1-2
cdr3_aa: CASSTQGVYGYTF
cdr3_nt: TGTGCCAGCAGCACGCAGGGGGTCTATGGCTACACCTTC

d_call: TRBD1
v_call: TRBV11-3
cdr3_length: 16
clone_size: NA
j_call: TRBJ2-1
cdr3_aa: CASSQQGRLPYNEQFF
cdr3_nt: TGTGCCAGCAGCCAACAGGGGAGATTACCCTACAATGAGCAGTTCTTC

d_call: TRBD2
v_call: TRBV27
cdr3_length: 14
clone_size: NA
j_call: TRBJ2-7
cdr3_aa: CASSSGGSRNEQYF
cdr3_nt: TGTGCCAGCAGTTCAGGCGGGAGTAGAAACGAGCAGTACTTC

d_call: NA
v_call: TRBV19
cdr3_length: 13
clone_size: NA
j_call: TRBJ2-7
cdr3_aa: CASNSGLYDEQYF
cdr3_nt: TGTGCCAGTAACTCGGGACTCTATGACGAGCAGTACTTC

d_call: TRBD1
v_call: TRBV4-1
cdr3_length: 15
clone_size: once
j_call: TRBJ1-2
cdr3_aa: CASSQGQGINYGYTF
cdr3_nt: TGCGCCAGCAGCCAGGGACAGGGAATAAACTATGGCTACACCTTC

d_call: NA
v_call: TRBV30
cdr3_length: 16
clone_size: NA
j_call: TRBJ1-4
cdr3_aa: CAWSVARESFYEKLFF
cdr3_nt: TGTGCCTGGAGTGTAGCCAGGGAAAGTTTCTATGAAAAACTGTTTTTT

d_call: TRBD2
v_call: TRBV10-2
cdr3_length: 14
clone_size: many
j_call: TRBJ2-1
cdr3_aa: CASRLAGLYNEQFF
cdr3_nt: TGCGCCAGCAGACTAGCGGGACTCTACAATGAGCAGTTCTTC

d_call: NA
v_call: TRBV5-1
cdr3_length: 15
clone_size: NA
j_call: TRBJ2-2
cdr3_aa: CASSAYRENTGELFF
cdr3_nt: TGCGCCAGCAGCGCTTACAGGGAGAACACCGGGGAGCTGTTTTTT

d_call: NA
v_call: TRBV6-2/TRBV6-3
cdr3_length: 12
clone_size: NA
j_call: TRBJ2-1
cdr3_aa: CASSYPLAGQFF
cdr3_nt: TGTGCCAGCAGTTACCCACTAGCTGGGCAGTTCTTC

d_call: TRBD1
v_call: TRBV6-5
cdr3_length: 15
clone_size: NA
j_call: TRBJ1-6
cdr3_aa: CASSFRQGYNSPLHF
cdr3_nt: TGTGCCAGCAGTTTCCGACAGGGCTATAATTCACCCCTCCACTTT

d_call: TRBD2
v_call: TRBV24-1
cdr3_length: 15
clone_size: NA
j_call: TRBJ2-7
cdr3_aa: CATSVSLAGVNEQYF
cdr3_nt: TGTGCCACCAGTGTTTCACTAGCGGGAGTCAACGAGCAGTACTTC

d_call: NA
v_call: TRBV11-2
cdr3_length: 12
clone_size: NA
j_call: TRBJ2-7
cdr3_aa: CASSLMRDEQYF
cdr3_nt: TGTGCCAGCAGCTTAATGAGGGACGAGCAGTACTTC

d_call: TRBD2
v_call: TRBV29-1
cdr3_length: 15
clone_size: once
j_call: TRBJ2-1
cdr3_aa: CSGGLAGGRYNEQFF
cdr3_nt: TGCAGCGGAGGACTAGCGGGAGGGCGGTACAATGAGCAGTTCTTC

d_call: TRBD1
v_call: TRBV7-7
cdr3_length: 15
clone_size: NA
j_call: TRBJ2-7
cdr3_aa: CASSLAGTGGGEQYF
cdr3_nt: TGTGCTAGCAGCTTAGCAGGGACAGGGGGCGGTGAGCAGTACTTC

d_call: TRBD1
v_call: TRBV20-1
cdr3_length: 15
clone_size: NA
j_call: TRBJ2-7
cdr3_aa: CSASDSGTGVNEQYF
cdr3_nt: TGCAGTGCTAGTGATTCCGGGACAGGGGTCAACGAGCAGTACTTC

d_call: TRBD1
v_call: TRBV19
cdr3_length: 12
clone_size: many
j_call: TRBJ1-1
cdr3_aa: CATDRGSTEAFF
cdr3_nt: TGTGCCACTGACAGGGGGAGCACTGAAGCTTTCTTT

d_call: NA
v_call: TRBV5-4
cdr3_length: 14
clone_size: NA
j_call: TRBJ2-7
cdr3_aa: CASSLVGGRNEQYF
cdr3_nt: TGTGCCAGCAGCTTGGTGGGGGGGCGGAACGAGCAGTACTTC

d_call: NA
v_call: TRBV2
cdr3_length: 14
clone_size: NA
j_call: TRBJ2-5
cdr3_aa: CASSGYSNLKTQYF
cdr3_nt: TGTGCCAGCAGTGGGTACAGCAACCTGAAGACCCAGTACTTC

d_call: TRBD1
v_call: TRBV7-2
cdr3_length: 17
clone_size: NA
j_call: TRBJ2-2
cdr3_aa: CASSLQRTGVLAGELFF
cdr3_nt: TGTGCCAGCAGCCTACAAAGGACAGGGGTTCTGGCCGGGGAGCTGTTTTTT

d_call: TRBD2
v_call: TRBV13
cdr3_length: 17
clone_size: NA
j_call: TRBJ2-1
cdr3_aa: CASSLRRERWSYNEQFF
cdr3_nt: TGTGCCAGCAGCCTAAGGCGGGAGCGCTGGTCCTACAATGAGCAGTTCTTC

d_call: TRBD1
v_call: TRBV29-1
cdr3_length: 14
clone_size: NA
j_call: TRBJ1-1
cdr3_aa: CSVQTGTAGTEAFF
cdr3_nt: TGCAGCGTCCAAACCGGGACAGCCGGCACTGAAGCTTTCTTT